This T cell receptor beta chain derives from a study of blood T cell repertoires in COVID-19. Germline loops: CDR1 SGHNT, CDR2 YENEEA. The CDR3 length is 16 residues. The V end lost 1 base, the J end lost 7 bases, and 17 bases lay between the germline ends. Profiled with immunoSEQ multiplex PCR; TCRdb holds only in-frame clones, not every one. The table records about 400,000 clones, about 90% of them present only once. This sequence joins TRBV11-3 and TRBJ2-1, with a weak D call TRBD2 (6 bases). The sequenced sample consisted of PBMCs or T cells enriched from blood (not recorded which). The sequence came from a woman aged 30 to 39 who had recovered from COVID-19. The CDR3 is CASSLGYGGVTNEQFF. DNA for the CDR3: TGTGCCAGCAGCTTAGGATACGGGGGAGTGACAAATGAGCAGTTCTTC. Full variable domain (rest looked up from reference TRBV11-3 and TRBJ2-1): EAGVVQSPRYKIIEKKQPVAFWCNPISGHNTLYWYLQNLGQGPELLIRYENEEAVDDSQLPKDRFSAERLKGVDSTLKIQPAELGDSAVYLCASSLGYGGVTNEQFFGPGTRLTVL.